This entry concerns a single T cell receptor (beta chain). Its specificity is unknown. There are 14 residues in the CDR3. With 4 bases removed from V and 5 bases from J, the gap between germline ends came to 12 bases. Germline loops: CDR1 MNHEY, CDR2 SMNVEV (reference sequence). This specimen comes from a study of PD-1 blockade in classical Hodgkin lymphoma. Study-wide points: It was reported that newly diagnosed patients had less baseline TCR diversity than healthy donors.

Using immunoSEQ multiplex PCR, the repertoire was profiled, and TCRdb retains in-frame clones only, with some absent. Of approximately 65,000 clones in the sample, 75% to 95% were seen once. The sample's time point: cycle 4 day 1 (C4D1), after 5 to 7 weeks of nivolumab. All trial patients relapsed after autologous stem cell transplantation. This chain uses TRBV27 with TRBJ1-5, with D unresolved. The clonotype originates from a human donor with classical Hodgkin lymphoma. This material consisted of peripheral blood mononuclear cells (PBMCs), taken before the fourth cycle of nivolumab. CDR3 loop: CASSSATPDQPQHF. The CDR3 DNA is TGTGCCAGCAGTTCCGCTACCCCTGATCAGCCCCAGCATTTT.